The entry below gives a single TCR beta chain sequence along with its context. Its antigen is currently unknown. CDR3 length equals 15 residues. CDR1 and CDR2 (germline): LNHNV, YYDKDF (reference sequence). Trimming removed 0 bases from V and 8 bases from J, with 11 bases in between. The data stem from a study of T cell responses to AZD1222 COVID-19 vaccine. Study findings and constraints: At study baseline, merely over 5 AZD1222 recipients were seropositive. Two AZD1222 doses significantly raised spike-specific TCR breadth and depth over controls. With dominance at 160-218 and 743-854, vaccine-associated CD4 TCRs spanned spike.

Assay used: immunoSEQ multiplex PCR; TCRdb lists only in-frame clones, some missing. The repertoire consists of around 190,000 clones, with just over 90% occurring once and the leading ten covering about 1.8%. Analysis merged second doses at about 4 or about 12 weeks. The TCR sequence derives from an adult who received the AZD1222 COVID-19 vaccine. The sample in question was peripheral blood, obtained 28 days after the second AZD1222 dose. The rearrangement joins TRBV15 to TRBJ1-6, with a possible D match to TRBD1 (5 bases). The chain's CDR3 is CATSRDRARDSPLHF. CDR3 nucleotide sequence: TGTGCCACCAGCAGAGATAGGGCCAGGGATTCACCCCTCCACTTT.